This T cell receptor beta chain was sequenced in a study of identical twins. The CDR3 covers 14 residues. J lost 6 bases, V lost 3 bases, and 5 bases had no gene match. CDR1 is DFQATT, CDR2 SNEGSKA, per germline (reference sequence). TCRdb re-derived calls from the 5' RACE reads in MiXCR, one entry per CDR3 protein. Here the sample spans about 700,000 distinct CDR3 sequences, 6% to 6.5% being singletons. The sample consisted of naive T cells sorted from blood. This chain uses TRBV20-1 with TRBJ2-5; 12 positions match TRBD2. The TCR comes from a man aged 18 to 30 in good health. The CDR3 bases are TGCAGTGCTAGTCGACTAGCGGGAGAGCAGACCCAGTACTTC. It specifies CSASRLAGEQTQYF.